The clone carrying this TCR beta chain was seen more than once but under ten times. The antigen remains unidentified. This entry comes from a study of radiotherapy plus CTLA-4 blockade in lung cancer. As for the study in general: Of the patients, under 20% showed objective responses and about 30% attained disease control.

Enrolled patients, whose metastatic non-small-cell lung cancer was chemo-refractory, received focal radiation plus CTLA-4 blockade with ipilimumab. Per the germline V gene, CDR1 is MNHNS and CDR2 is SASEGT. The length of the CDR3 is 11 residues. Study conclusions and caveats: In blood, early T cell clone dynamics reportedly predicted response best, together with interferon-beta. An expansion of tumor-derived TCR clones occurred in blood after radiotherapy plus ipilimumab.

Data came from immunoSEQ multiplex PCR; TCRdb stores just in-frame clones and leaves some out. The profile shows around 59,000 clones, 72% of them singletons. Sequenced here: peripheral blood, sampled from a patient treated with radiotherapy plus ipilimumab. The gene calls are TRBV6-1 and TRBJ2-1, with TRBD2 as a possible D gene (5 bases). The sequence came from a human donor with non-small cell lung cancer whose response to radiotherapy plus ipilimumab could not be evaluated. In DNA, the CDR3 is TGTGCGGTGGAGGCCTACAATGAGCAGTTCTTC. Amino acid sequence: CAVEAYNEQFF.